These 27 T cell receptor beta chains came from one sample sequenced in a study of blood T cells in healthy people across ages. Primed by a sample-barcoded 5' primer and a J-beta primer mix, a second PCR proceeded for roughly 6 to 12 cycles. Each CDR3 protein gets one entry after TCRdb re-called the 5' RACE reads with MiXCR. The sample holds about a million distinct CDR3 sequences, more than 30% seen once. Material for sequencing was blood. These receptors all come from a man aged 18 to 30 in good health.

This clonotype was observed a few times. V usage is TRBV2 and J usage is TRBJ2-7; TRBD2 might be the D (5 bases). Germline-derived CDR1 and CDR2 are SNHLY and FYNNEI. The length of the CDR3 is 15 residues. V was clipped by 7 bases and J by 6 bases, with 22 bases between them. CDR3 nucleotides: TGTGCCAGCATGATCGATGCCCCCTCACGGGGCGAGCAGTACTTC. Protein sequence: CASMIDAPSRGEQYF.

Only a few counts were recorded for this clonotype. The chain couples TRBV27 to TRBJ2-5; no clear D gene. With 3 bases removed from V and 3 bases from J, the gap between germline ends came to 11 bases. Germline V gene data show CDR1 as MNHEY and CDR2 as SMNVEV (reference sequence). The CDR3 runs to 14 residues. This chain's CDR3 is CASSLSPIKETQYF. The CDR3 coding sequence is TGTGCCAGCAGTTTGAGCCCAATAAAAGAGACCCAGTACTTC.

There are a few counts of this clonotype. The chain is built from TRBV18 and TRBJ2-4, with 8 bases matching TRBD2. The assigned J gene may be wrong: the sequence end matches TRBJ2-7 better. In germline, CDR1 is KGHSH, CDR2 LQKENI. The CDR3 has 15 amino acids. The chain's CDR3 is CASSPGGGQFDEQYF. The DNA for the CDR3 is TGTGCCAGCTCACCAGGCGGGGGGCAATTCGACGAGCAGTACTTC.

V and J are TRBV28 and TRBJ2-3; a weak D match, TRBD1 (5 bases). Trimming stripped 4 bases from V and 4 bases from J, with 18 bases between. The CDR3 extends over 16 amino acids. The germline V gene encodes CDR1 MDHEN and CDR2 SYDVKM. The CDR3 DNA sequence: TGTGCCAGCAGTTCCCCGCCTAGAGGCAGGGCAGATACGCAGTATTTT. The encoded protein is CASSSPPRGRADTQYF.

This clonotype has a count of ten or more. The CDR3 bases are TGTGCCAGCAGCTTTCGGACCACAGAATGGGAGACCCAGTACTTC. Amino acid sequence: CASSFRTTEWETQYF. The chain uses TRBV5-5 and TRBJ2-5; the D is unclear. The CDR3 loop spans 15 amino acids. The germline V and J ends were trimmed by 2 bases and 5 bases, with 16 bases remaining between them. Germline V gives CDR1 SGHKS, CDR2 YYEKEE (reference sequence).

The chain is built from TRBV4-1 and TRBJ1-2, with D tentatively TRBD1 (6 bases). Germline lookup yields CDR1 MGHRA and CDR2 YSYEKL. This CDR3 comprises 15 residues. The V end lost 0 bases, the J end lost 2 bases, and 10 bases lay between the germline ends. The CDR3 region is CASSQEWTANYGYTF. CDR3 coding DNA: TGCGCCAGCAGCCAAGAATGGACAGCAAACTATGGCTACACCTTC.

In this sample, this clonotype turned up a few times. The chain is built from TRBV10-3 and TRBJ1-1; 7 positions agree with TRBD1. Germline V lookup: CDR1 ENHRY, CDR2 SYGVKD. The CDR3 totals 12 residues. V dropped 8 bases and J dropped 5; count of bases not matched to a gene: 5. The CDR3 bases are TGTGCCATCCGACAGGGTGGGACTGAAGCTTTCTTT. It codes for CAIRQGGTEAFF.

The chain joins TRBV4-2 to TRBJ1-4; the match to TRBD1 covers 7 bases. With 4 bases clipped from V and 1 base from J, the junction kept 6 bases outside the gene matches. CDR1 LGHNA and CDR2 YNFKEQ come from the germline V gene. The CDR3 consists of 16 residues. The DNA for the CDR3 is TGTGCCAGCAGCCGACAAAGGACAGGAACTAATGAAAAACTGTTTTTT. Translated: CASSRQRTGTNEKLFF.

The genes are TRBV20-1 and TRBJ1-5, with D maybe TRBD1 (5 bases). V lost 4 bases to trimming and J lost 3 bases, with 13 bases between them. The CDR3 has 14 amino acids. Germline CDR1 and CDR2: DFQATT and SNEGSKA (reference sequence). The CDR3 protein is CSAKGASINQPQHF. CDR3 DNA sequence: TGCAGTGCTAAAGGGGCTTCGATCAATCAGCCCCAGCATTTT.

The genes are TRBV4-1 and TRBJ1-2; D unclear. Germline CDR1 MGHRA, CDR2 YSYEKL. The CDR3 consists of 14 residues. Trimming took off 0 bases at V and 2 bases at J, with 7 bases between the two ends. CDR3 protein: CASSQEHPNYGYTF. In DNA form, the CDR3 reads TGCGCCAGCAGCCAAGAACATCCGAACTATGGCTACACCTTC.

This clonotype has a count of ten or more. The chain carries TRBV3-1 and TRBJ1-6; TRBD1 aligns across 10 bases. This CDR3 is built from 14 residues. Germline trimming cut 4 bases from V and 8 bases from J; bases unmatched to any gene: 2. The germline gives CDR1 LGHDT, CDR2 YNNKEL (reference sequence). CDR3 in amino acids: CASSPGQGDSPLHF. CDR3 DNA sequence: TGTGCCAGCAGCCCCGGACAGGGGGATTCACCCCTCCACTTT.

The genes are TRBV28 and TRBJ2-5; no reliable D call. CDR1 and CDR2 from the germline V gene are MDHEN and SYDVKM. The CDR3 runs 15 residues. V shed 1 base and J shed 2 bases, with 11 bases lying between them. CDR3: CASSLSVGWQETQYF. The CDR3 DNA reads as TGTGCCAGCAGTTTATCGGTGGGTTGGCAAGAGACCCAGTACTTC.

The V gene is TRBV18, the J gene TRBJ1-1; D unclear. Germline assignment: CDR1 KGHSH and CDR2 LQKENI. The CDR3 runs to 12 residues. The V gene lost 6 bases and the J gene lost 9 bases, with 14 bases spanning the gap. The CDR3 region has the DNA TGTGCCAGCTCCCAACAAGCGGGCAAAGCTTTCTTT. As protein: CASSQQAGKAFF.

The chain carries TRBV20-1 and TRBJ1-2, with a possible D match to TRBD1 (5 bases). The germline V and J ends were trimmed by 3 bases and 0 bases, with 17 bases remaining between them. Germline CDR1 is DFQATT and CDR2 is SNEGSKA (reference sequence). The CDR3 runs to 16 residues. The CDR3 DNA sequence: TGCAGTGCTAGGGATATCAGGGAAGGGCCTAACTATGGCTACACCTTC. Its protein product is CSARDIREGPNYGYTF.

The CDR3 nucleotides are TGTGCCAGCTCCAGCCAAGGGAGCTACGAGCAGTACTTC. This encodes CASSSQGSYEQYF. The V call is TRBV12-3 or TRBV12-4, the J call TRBJ2-7, with D possibly matching TRBD2 (5 bases). V lost 8 bases and J lost 3, with 14 bases in between. The CDR3 has 13 amino acids.

The gene calls are TRBV7-6 and TRBJ2-1, with 9 bases lining up with TRBD1. The CDR3 spans 13 residues. Germline-derived CDR1 and CDR2 are SGHVS and FNYEAQ. Trimming at V came to 1 base and at J to 15 bases, leaving 7 bases not matched to a gene. The CDR3 nucleotides read TGTGCCAGCAGCTTAGAAGTGGGGACAGGGATGTTCTTC. It encodes CASSLEVGTGMFF.

Remarks on this clonotype: A much larger clone sits a single nucleotide away, making a read error possible. The chain combines TRBV20-1 with TRBJ2-3; possible D gene TRBD1, 5 bases. There are 14 residues in the CDR3. CDR1 DFQATT and CDR2 SNEGSKA come from the germline V gene (reference sequence). CDR3: CSARPTESTGTQYF. The CDR3 region has the DNA TGCAGTGCTCGACCGACAGAAAGCACAGGTACGCAGTATTTT.

The chain couples TRBV20-1 to TRBJ2-1; 9 nucleotides agree with TRBD1. CDR1 is DFQATT, CDR2 SNEGSKA, per germline (reference sequence). Unmatched junction bases numbered 3, after V lost 0 bases and J lost 0 bases. The CDR3 is made up of 16 amino acids. The CDR3 is CSARDTGGYSYNEQFF. The DNA of the CDR3 is TGCAGTGCTAGAGACACAGGGGGCTACTCCTACAATGAGCAGTTCTTC.

This clonotype was observed a handful of times. The gene calls are TRBV12-3 or TRBV12-4 and TRBJ2-3; 12 nucleotides line up with TRBD2. The junction had 9 bases not matched to a gene; V was cut back by 6 bases and J by 2 bases. This CDR3 region has 17 residues. The CDR3 sequence is CASSNPGLAGNTDTQYF. The CDR3 DNA is TGTGCCAGCAGCAACCCCGGACTAGCGGGGAACACAGATACGCAGTATTTT.

The rearrangement uses TRBV2 and TRBJ2-7; perhaps TRBD2 as D (5 bases). The CDR3 length is 13 residues. V was pared by 6 bases and J by 0 bases, with 9 bases between. CDR1 is SNHLY, CDR2 FYNNEI, per germline. The CDR3 nucleotides read TGTGCCAGCAGGAACCTAGCCTCCTACGAGCAGTACTTC. Translation: CASRNLASYEQYF.

This clonotype was detected a few times. The rearrangement uses TRBV12-3 or TRBV12-4 and TRBJ1-5; no reliable D call. The CDR3 spans 12 residues. Trimming took off 5 bases at V and 9 bases at J, with 11 bases between the two ends. CDR3 sequence: CASSQFFLPQHF. Here the CDR3 DNA reads TGTGCCAGCAGTCAATTTTTTCTGCCCCAGCATTTT.

The V call is TRBV3-1, the J call TRBJ2-3; tentatively, D is TRBD2 (6 bases). Germline-derived CDR1 and CDR2 are LGHDT and YNNKEL (reference sequence). Trimming stripped 7 bases from V and 9 bases from J, with 14 bases between. There are 12 residues in the CDR3. The CDR3 loop is CASTQGEETQYF. CDR3 DNA: TGTGCCAGCACTCAAGGGGAGGAGACGCAGTATTTT.

V gene TRBV7-8 combines with J gene TRBJ2-4, with D possibly being TRBD1 or TRBD2 (5 bases each). The ends were cut back, 1 base at V and 1 base at J, with 11 bases in the middle. CDR1 SGHVS and CDR2 FQNEAQ come from the germline V gene. This CDR3 has 16 residues. The CDR3 DNA reads TGTGCCAGCAGCTTAGAGCCCGGGGCGGCCAAAAACATTCAGTACTTC. Residues: CASSLEPGAAKNIQYF.

V gene TRBV29-1 combines with J gene TRBJ2-7; D remains unclear. Germline V CDR1 and CDR2: SQVTM, ANQGSEA. The CDR3 runs to 13 residues. The ends were cut back, 1 base at V and 3 bases at J, with 10 bases in the middle. CDR3 nucleotide sequence: TGCAGCGTTGAAGTAGTCTTAGGCTACGAGCAGTACTTC. Its translation: CSVEVVLGYEQYF.

This clonotype was observed a few times. The chain is built from TRBV20-1 and TRBJ1-2; 7 bases match TRBD1. Germline V lookup: CDR1 DFQATT, CDR2 SNEGSKA (reference sequence). The CDR3 runs 12 residues. V was clipped by 8 bases and J by 2 bases; unmatched bases: 5. The CDR3 DNA reads TGCAGTCCTCAGGGGGAGAACTATGGCTACACCTTC. It yields the protein CSPQGENYGYTF.

V usage is TRBV28 and J usage is TRBJ2-3, with 8 bases fitting TRBD2. Per germline, CDR1 MDHEN and CDR2 SYDVKM. The CDR3 covers 13 residues. V lost 6 bases to trimming and J lost 5 bases; unmatched junction nucleotides: 4. CDR3 bases: TGTGCCAGCAGCGGGGGGGCCAGAGATACGCAGTATTTT. It is translated as CASSGGARDTQYF.

This clonotype was recorded at least ten times. CDR3 sequence (DNA): TGCAGTGCCCTAGGGAGTAGCGGCTCCTACGAGCAGTACTTC. Translated: CSALGSSGSYEQYF. The chain uses TRBV20-1 and TRBJ2-7; D may be TRBD2 (6 bases). Trimming cost V 6 bases and J 0 bases, with 15 bases left between them. The CDR3 runs to 14 residues. Germline-derived CDR1 and CDR2 are DFQATT and SNEGSKA (reference sequence).